The clone carrying this TCR beta chain has a handful of counts. Germline lookup yields CDR1 LGHNA and CDR2 YSLEER. Trimming stripped 4 bases from V and 0 bases from J, with 9 bases between. The CDR3 has 14 residues. The data derive from a study of blood T cell repertoires in COVID-19. Study as a whole: Italy, Spain and the United States were the sources of the convalescent and acute COVID-19 samples.

Using immunoSEQ multiplex PCR, the repertoire was profiled, and TCRdb retains in-frame clones only, with some absent. In the table there are around 620,000 clones, around 90% of which are singletons. The specimen was peripheral blood. V and J are TRBV4-3 and TRBJ1-2; tentatively, D is TRBD1 (5 bases). The clonotype comes from a woman under 30 with acute or convalescent COVID-19. CDR3 DNA: TGCGCCAGCAGCCCGGGGGGTGCTAACTATGGCTACACCTTC. Translation: CASSPGGANYGYTF.